This T cell receptor (beta chain) is from a study of early stage breast cancer tumors. Regarding the study as a whole: Tumors had about 2.5-fold higher T cell density and higher clonality than adjacent normal breast tissue. Commonly generated sequences made up most enriched TCRB sequences shared between patients. Comparing each tissue with blood distinguished tumor from normal in most of the 16 patients. Chain pairing and CD4, CD8 or FOXP3 expression were not captured.

In regard to this clone: The antigen remains unidentified.

TCRdb keeps only in-frame clones here, not all; method: immunoSEQ multiplex PCR. The table lists around 40,000 clones, approximately 72% of them singletons, with about 6.8% in the top ten. The source material was blood. This receptor was taken from a person in their fifties with breast cancer.

CDR3 residues: CASTPSPDSSSYEQYF. The CDR3 DNA reads as TGCGCCAGCACCCCGAGCCCCGACAGCAGCTCCTACGAGCAGTACTTC. This chain joins TRBV5-1 and TRBJ2-7, with D tentatively TRBD1 (5 bases). The CDR3 length is 16 residues. V lost 6 bases and J lost 0, with 19 bases in between. From germline, CDR1 is SGHRS and CDR2 YFSETQ.